The present TCR beta chain was sequenced within a study of patients and donors after allogeneic stem cell transplantation. TCRdb reprocessed the RT-PCR reads via MiXCR and lists one record per CDR3 protein. The sample has around 23,000 distinct CDR3 sequences, around 40% seen once; the top ten hold around 80%. This clonotype originated in a human donor who was either an allogeneic HSCT recipient or a stem cell or donor lymphocyte infusion donor (not recorded which). It is not recorded whose cells these are; they may come from a transplant donor. Source material: blood, either unsorted or a sorted T cell fraction (not recorded which).

CDR3 sequence (DNA): TGCGCCAGCAGCCAAGAACAGGATCACCCCCTCCTAGGGTACGAGCAGTACTTC. The encoded protein is CASSQEQDHPLLGYEQYF. This chain links TRBV4-1 with TRBJ2-7, with D possibly matching TRBD1 (5 bases). The germline gives CDR1 MGHRA, CDR2 YSYEKL. The V end lost 0 bases, the J end lost 4 bases, and 22 bases lay between the germline ends. The CDR3 is 18 amino acids.